One and the same sample provided the 26 T cell receptor beta chains below, sequenced in a study of spatial heterogeneity in lung cancer. TCRdb independently ran MiXCR on the 5' RACE reads; one entry per CDR3 protein. Among 40,000 to 45,000 distinct CDR3 sequences listed, roughly 15% were seen once. Time point here: sample taken at primary tumor resection. Researchers sequenced whole RNA taken from tumor, nontumor lung or frozen PBMC without sorting. The material sequenced was PBMCs, taken at surgery. These receptors all come from a male donor with early-stage non-small cell lung cancer.

This clonotype was observed at least ten times. The chain links TRBV2 to TRBJ2-1; 8 bases are a match to TRBD1. The germline CDR1 and CDR2 sequences are SNHLY and FYNNEI. The junction had 7 bases not matched to a gene; V was cut back by 6 bases and J by 6 bases. The CDR3 spans 14 residues. The CDR3 is CASRGDGQGNEQFF. CDR3 DNA sequence: TGTGCCAGCAGGGGGGATGGACAGGGCAATGAGCAGTTCTTC.

The chain has TRBV7-9 and TRBJ2-7, with 8 bases that match TRBD1. With V trimmed by 8 bases and J by 5 bases, 5 bases remained unmatched. The CDR3 totals 12 residues. Germline V lookup: CDR1 SEHNR, CDR2 FQNEAQ (reference sequence). In DNA, the CDR3 is TGTGCCAGCGAAGACAGGGGCGACGAGCAGTACTTC. This sequence encodes CASEDRGDEQYF.

At least ten counts were recorded for this clonotype. The chain uses TRBV6-2 or TRBV6-3 and TRBJ2-1; 12 positions agree with TRBD2. Trimming removed 3 bases from V and 0 bases from J; junction bases left unmatched: 6. Germline V gene sequence: CDR1 MNHEY, CDR2 SVGEGT. The CDR3 covers 18 residues. The CDR3 spells CASSYSLLAGGSYNEQFF. In DNA, the CDR3 is TGTGCCAGCAGTTATTCCTTACTAGCGGGAGGCTCCTACAATGAGCAGTTCTTC.

This clonotype was observed at least ten times. The chain has TRBV10-3 and TRBJ2-2; D remains unclear. This CDR3 contains 15 residues. The V gene lost 4 bases and the J gene lost 0 bases, with 9 bases spanning the gap. Germline CDR1 is ENHRY and CDR2 is SYGVKD. The CDR3 loop reads CAISGPDANTGELFF. Here the CDR3 DNA reads TGTGCCATCAGTGGGCCGGACGCGAACACCGGGGAGCTGTTTTTT.

The chain uses TRBV19 and TRBJ1-5, with D hard to call. The germline V gene has CDR1 LNHDA and CDR2 SQIVND (reference sequence). This CDR3 contains 13 residues. The V end lost 8 bases, the J end lost 6 bases, and 14 bases lay between the germline ends. The CDR3 spells CASSPGLGQPQHF. CDR3 in DNA: TGTGCCAGTTCCCCGGGTTTGGGTCAGCCCCAGCATTTT.

The chain recombines TRBV5-4 with TRBJ2-3; TRBD2 matches 8 bases. V lost 3 bases and J lost 4; bases outside the gene matches: 7. This CDR3 region has 15 residues. The germline CDR1 and CDR2 sequences are SGHNT and YYREEE (reference sequence). This chain's CDR3 is CASSSRGGVADTQYF. The CDR3 DNA is TGTGCCAGCAGCTCCCGGGGGGGCGTAGCAGATACGCAGTATTTT.

This clonotype was seen repeatedly, ten times or more. This rearrangement joins TRBV13 to TRBJ2-5, with 7 bases fitting TRBD1. Germline values: CDR1 PRHDT, CDR2 FYEKMQ (reference sequence). Trimming at V came to 2 bases and at J to 0 bases, leaving 6 bases not matched to a gene. The CDR3 spans 16 residues. CDR3 DNA sequence: TGTGCCAGCAGCTTATCAGGGGACAGAGACCAAGAGACCCAGTACTTC. Translating gives CASSLSGDRDQETQYF. The variable domain in full, completed from reference TRBV13 and TRBJ2-5, reads AAGVIQSPRHLIKEKRETATLKCYPIPRHDTVYWYQQGPGQDPQFLISFYEKMQSDKGSIPDRFSAQQFSDYHSELNMSSLELGDSALYFCASSLSGDRDQETQYFGPGTRLLVL.

This clonotype was seen a few times. The rearrangement joins TRBV20-1 to TRBJ1-6; 7 nucleotides match TRBD1. Germline lookup yields CDR1 DFQATT and CDR2 SNEGSKA (reference sequence). The CDR3 is 14 residues long. J lost 7 bases, V lost 6 bases, and 9 bases had no gene match. As DNA, the CDR3 is TGCAGTGCCTCTGGGACAGCTTCGAATTCACCCCTCCACTTT. Protein product: CSASGTASNSPLHF.

In its sample, this clonotype was seen many times. This chain uses TRBV7-2 with TRBJ1-1, with 7 bases matching TRBD1. J lost 3 bases, V lost 5 bases, and 3 bases had no gene match. CDR3 length: 13 amino acids. Looked up from germline, CDR1 is SGHTA and CDR2 is FQGNSA. The CDR3 DNA reads as TGTGCCAGCAGCCTTGACAGGGACACTGAAGCTTTCTTT. Amino acids: CASSLDRDTEAFF.

The gene calls are TRBV29-1 and TRBJ1-3; D is ambiguous. Germline V CDR1 and CDR2: SQVTM, ANQGSEA. The V end was cut by 3 bases, the J end by 7 bases, with 10 bases between. This CDR3 comprises 12 residues. CDR3 DNA sequence: TGCAGCGTTGAGGGAGTTGCGAACACCATATATTTT. Its translation is CSVEGVANTIYF.

The sample holds a few counts of this clonotype. The chain combines TRBV5-1 with TRBJ1-6, with unresolved D. Deletions cut 0 bases from V and 9 bases from J, with 10 bases between. The germline gives CDR1 SGHRS, CDR2 YFSETQ. This CDR3 region has 14 residues. DNA of the CDR3: TGCGCCAGCAGCTTGGTAGTGCCTACTTCACCCCTCCACTTT. Translated, it gives CASSLVVPTSPLHF.

The rearrangement uses TRBV15 and TRBJ2-7; no definite D call. V was clipped by 5 bases and J by 3 bases, with 2 bases between them. The CDR3 is made up of 10 amino acids. In germline, CDR1 is LNHNV, CDR2 YYDKDF (reference sequence). CDR3 region: CATSVYEQYF. For the CDR3, the DNA is TGTGCCACCAGCGTCTACGAGCAGTACTTC.

The J gene is TRBJ1-6, the V gene TRBV7-2; perhaps TRBD1 as D (5 bases). V dropped 1 base and J dropped 8 bases, with 9 bases sitting between them. Germline assignment: CDR1 SGHTA and CDR2 FQGNSA. The CDR3 sequence is 14 residues long. CDR3 in amino acids: CASSLEGSDSPLHF. As DNA, the CDR3 is TGTGCCAGCAGCTTAGAGGGGAGCGATTCACCCCTCCACTTT.

In this sample, this clonotype turned up a few times. The chain uses TRBV28 and TRBJ2-6; D call uncertain. Per germline, CDR1 MDHEN and CDR2 SYDVKM. Trimming removed 7 bases at V and 1 base at J, with 11 bases between. CDR3 length: 15 amino acids. This chain's CDR3 is CASTLRKSGANVLTF. In DNA form, the CDR3 reads TGTGCCAGCACCTTAAGGAAGTCTGGGGCCAACGTCCTGACTTTC.

This rearrangement joins TRBV12-3 or TRBV12-4 to TRBJ2-5; no clear D gene. This CDR3 spans 16 amino acids. Trimming removed 6 bases from V and 0 bases from J, with 17 bases in between. This CDR3 reads CASSLHWGWDQETQYF. CDR3 in DNA: TGTGCCAGCAGCCTCCACTGGGGATGGGACCAAGAGACCCAGTACTTC.

This clonotype was seen only a few times. CDR3 sequence (DNA): TGTGCCAGCAGCCGCTCCGGGGGAGCAACTAATGAAAAACTGTTTTTT. Protein: CASSRSGGATNEKLFF. V is TRBV14 and J is TRBJ1-4, with a weak D call TRBD1 (5 bases). The germline V gene encodes CDR1 SGHDN and CDR2 FVKESK. V gave up 4 bases and J gave up 0 bases, with 12 bases separating them. The CDR3 loop spans 16 amino acids.

This clonotype has a handful of counts. The chain uses TRBV6-5 and TRBJ2-5; D is uncertain. Trimming removed 6 bases from V and 7 bases from J, with 15 bases in between. Germline-derived CDR1 and CDR2 are MNHEY and SVGAGI. The CDR3 runs to 13 residues. The chain's CDR3 is CASSSSPDGTQYF. CDR3 sequence (DNA): TGTGCCAGCAGCTCCTCCCCTGATGGGACCCAGTACTTC.

The CDR3 bases are TGTGCCAGCTCAACCCTAAGCACTGAAGCTTTCTTT. Amino acid sequence: CASSTLSTEAFF. The chain uses TRBV18 and TRBJ1-1; D gene uncertain. Trimming removed 5 bases from V and 4 bases from J, with 8 bases in between. Germline CDR1 reads KGHSH; CDR2 reads LQKENI. The CDR3 is 12 residues long.

This clonotype has a handful of counts. The CDR3 region has the DNA TGTGCCAGCAGCTGGAGCGGGAGCCAGCACAATGAGCAGTTCTTC. This codes for CASSWSGSQHNEQFF. The chain carries TRBV7-3 and TRBJ2-1, with 8 bases that match TRBD2. The CDR3 totals 15 residues. The V gene's germline CDR1 is SGHTA and CDR2 FQGTGA. The V and J ends lost 4 bases and 5 bases, in that order; junction bases with no gene match: 7.

The chain employs TRBV11-1 and TRBJ1-1; D is possibly TRBD1 (6 bases). CDR1 is SGHAT and CDR2 is FQDESV in the germline V gene (reference sequence). The ends were cut back, 5 bases at V and 6 bases at J, with 16 bases in the middle. The CDR3 loop spans 14 amino acids. CDR3 protein: CASSLRTEGAEAFF. As DNA, the CDR3 is TGTGCCAGCAGCCTCAGGACGGAGGGGGCTGAAGCTTTCTTT.

J is TRBJ2-5 and V is TRBV9; 7 bases are a match to TRBD1. CDR1 SGDLS and CDR2 YYNGEE come from the germline V gene. J lost 2 bases, V lost 5 bases, and 3 bases had no gene match. CDR3 length: 13 amino acids. The CDR3 nucleotides read TGTGCCAGCAGTCGGGGACAGCAAGAGACCCAGTACTTC. Translated: CASSRGQQETQYF.

This clonotype was seen repeatedly, ten times or more. This CDR3 is CASSLANSPLHF. For the CDR3, the DNA is TGTGCCAGCAGCTTAGCTAATTCACCCCTCCACTTT. The V and J genes are TRBV7-3 and TRBJ1-6; the D is unclear. The CDR3 has 12 amino acids. V was cut by 2 bases and J by 6 bases, with 2 bases left in between. Looked up from germline, CDR1 is SGHTA and CDR2 is FQGTGA.

This clonotype was found once. The rearrangement links TRBV3-1 to TRBJ1-5; D remains ambiguous. Looked up from germline, CDR1 is LGHDT and CDR2 is YNNKEL (reference sequence). This CDR3 is 13 amino acids long. The V and J ends lost 0 bases and 6 bases respectively, with 6 bases between them. The CDR3 sequence is CASSQDGIQPQHF. DNA of the CDR3: TGTGCCAGCAGCCAAGATGGGATTCAGCCCCAGCATTTT. Combining the CDR3 with reference TRBV3-1 and TRBJ1-5 gives the whole variable domain DTAVSQTPKYLVTQMGNDKSIKCEQNLGHDTMYWYKQDSKKFLKIMFSYNNKELIINETVPNRFSPKSPDKAHLNLHINSLELGDSAVYFCASSQDGIQPQHFGDGTRLSIL.

This clonotype was found many times. The CDR3 nucleotides are TGTGCCAGCAGCCAAGATTGGCTAGCGGGGAGCGATACGCAGTATTTT. It specifies CASSQDWLAGSDTQYF. This chain links TRBV4-2 with TRBJ2-3; 9 bases align to TRBD2. CDR3 length: 16 residues. Germline trimming cut 0 bases from V and 6 bases from J; bases unmatched to any gene: 7. Germline V gene lookup returns CDR1 LGHNA and CDR2 YNFKEQ.

This clonotype was seen more than once but under ten times. CDR3 sequence (DNA): TGTGCCAGCAGCCAGAGCCCGGGAGTCGAAAAACTGTTTTTT. Protein product: CASSQSPGVEKLFF. The chain joins TRBV27 to TRBJ1-4, with no clear D. Between the trimmed V and J ends, which lost 6 bases and 8 bases, there was a span of 16 bases. Germline CDR1 is MNHEY and CDR2 is SMNVEV (reference sequence). The length of the CDR3 is 14 residues.

This clonotype occurred many times. CDR3 nucleotides: TGTGCCAGCAGTTTCCCAGCCGTCCCAGATACGCAGTATTTT. As protein: CASSFPAVPDTQYF. The chain couples TRBV28 to TRBJ2-3; no reliable D call. Trimming removed 3 bases from V and 4 bases from J, with 11 bases in between. In germline, CDR1 is MDHEN, CDR2 SYDVKM. The CDR3 totals 14 residues.